Below, 17 T cell receptor beta chains from the same sample are listed, as sequenced in a study of post-analysis software for immune sequencing data (dated by TCRdb to the mid-2010s). Study-level results and caveats: Patients showed significantly higher frequencies than controls for roughly five TRBV segments, among them TRBV5-6, TRBV5-1 and TRBV20-1.

Library preparation was by PCR. TCRdb lists the instrument as Illumina HiSeq 2500. Unique molecular identifiers were incorporated into TCR beta cDNA libraries to reduce PCR and sequencing biases. TCRdb cleaned the public reads at Q25 with fastp, built clones with MiXCR and kept in-frame beta chains. When rows share a CDR3 protein, they turn into one entry using the most common DNA and genes. For this sample the table gives around 770,000 distinct CDR3 sequences, of which roughly 50% were detected only once. The ten most abundant clones make up just under 5% of the sample. These receptors are not linked to any known antigen. The source material was blood. The receptors originated from a girl between 5 and 17 years old with multiple sclerosis.

The chain joins TRBV6-1 to TRBJ2-2; D is possibly TRBD1 (6 bases). Trimming left V 8 bases short and J 4 bases short, with 14 bases between. Germline V gene sequence: CDR1 MNHNS, CDR2 SASEGT. CDR3 length: 14 amino acids. The CDR3 sequence: CASGTTGFTGELFF. For the CDR3, the DNA is TGTGCCAGCGGGACAACCGGCTTCACCGGGGAGCTGTTTTTT.

V is TRBV10-3 and J is TRBJ2-1; the match to TRBD2 covers 8 bases. The CDR3 is 15 amino acids. Germline CDR1 and CDR2: ENHRY and SYGVKD. The junction had 7 bases not matched to a gene; V was cut back by 9 bases and J by 0 bases. CDR3 DNA: TGTGCCATTCGTAGCGGGATCCTCTCCTACAATGAGCAGTTCTTC. Amino acids: CAIRSGILSYNEQFF.

In its sample, this clonotype was seen a few times. V is TRBV29-1 and J is TRBJ2-5; D possibly corresponds to TRBD1 (6 bases). Trimming shortened V by 4 bases and J by 3 bases, and 9 bases separated the two germline ends. The CDR3 totals 12 residues. Germline CDR1 SQVTM, CDR2 ANQGSEA. DNA of the CDR3: TGCAGCGTTGGGGCAGGGGAAGAGACCCAGTACTTC. The encoded protein is CSVGAGEETQYF.

The chain is built from TRBV29-1 and TRBJ2-1; D may match TRBD1 or TRBD2 (5 bases each). Germline CDR1 reads SQVTM; CDR2 reads ANQGSEA. CDR3 size: 13 residues. The V end was cut by 3 bases, the J end by 9 bases, with 15 bases between. CDR3 in DNA: TGCAGCGTTGAGAGGGGTAGTTTTGGTGAGCAGTTCTTC. Protein: CSVERGSFGEQFF.

This clonotype was seen a handful of times. V gene TRBV20-1 combines with J gene TRBJ2-4; no definite D call. The DNA end is a closer match to TRBJ2-7, so the J assignment may be wrong. Germline V gene sequence: CDR1 DFQATT, CDR2 SNEGSKA (reference sequence). The length of the CDR3 is 13 residues. This CDR3 reads CSARDVANYEQYF. The CDR3 DNA sequence: TGCAGTGCTAGAGATGTGGCAAACTACGAGCAGTACTTC.

This clonotype has a handful of counts. The chain is built from TRBV27 and TRBJ2-1; D gene uncertain. CDR1 is MNHEY and CDR2 is SMNVEV in the germline V gene (reference sequence). V was pared by 3 bases and J by 9 bases, with 9 bases between. The CDR3 has 12 residues. The DNA for the CDR3 is TGTGCCAGCAGTTTGGCCGGGCTTGAGCAGTTCTTC. It yields the protein CASSLAGLEQFF.

V and J are TRBV24-1 and TRBJ2-3, with a weak D call TRBD2 (6 bases). This CDR3 contains 15 residues. V lost 1 base, J lost 2 bases, and 9 bases lay in between. The germline V gene encodes CDR1 KGHDR and CDR2 SFDVKD. The CDR3 sequence: CATSDLAGNTDTQYF. CDR3 sequence (DNA): TGTGCCACCAGTGATTTAGCGGGCAACACAGATACGCAGTATTTT.

The chain carries TRBV6-2 or TRBV6-3 and TRBJ2-7; D may be TRBD2 (6 bases). V lost 7 bases, J lost 0 bases, and 16 bases lay in between. Germline V CDR1 and CDR2: MNHEY, SVGEGT. The CDR3 consists of 15 residues. The CDR3 spells CASTEAGSVSYEQYF. DNA for the CDR3: TGTGCCAGCACGGAGGCGGGAAGTGTCTCCTACGAGCAGTACTTC.

This clonotype was picked up a small number of times. The chain recombines TRBV29-1 with TRBJ2-7; 7 bases are a match to TRBD2. The CDR3 is 13 amino acids. Germline CDR1 and CDR2: SQVTM and ANQGSEA. V gave up 7 bases and J gave up 0 bases; unmatched junction bases: 6. CDR3 residues: CSAWEGNSYEQYF. CDR3 nucleotides: TGCAGCGCCTGGGAGGGGAACTCCTACGAGCAGTACTTC.

This chain joins TRBV5-1 and TRBJ2-7; TRBD1 is a possible D gene (6 bases). Per germline, CDR1 SGHRS and CDR2 YFSETQ. Trimming removed 4 bases from V and 5 bases from J, with 16 bases in between. The CDR3 has 14 amino acids. In nucleotides, the CDR3 is TGCGCCAGCAGCAAGGACAGCACTCGGCACGAGCAGTACTTC. Translated, it gives CASSKDSTRHEQYF.

Only one count was recorded for this clonotype. The gene calls are TRBV9 and TRBJ2-5; weak D call: TRBD2 (6 bases). The J call may be incorrect, as the DNA end agrees better with TRBJ2-7. Germline V CDR1 and CDR2: SGDLS, YYNGEE. The CDR3 totals 14 residues. Written as DNA, the CDR3 is TGTGCCAGCAGTGGGGGTAGCGGCAAATACGAGCAGTACTTC. This translates into CASSGGSGKYEQYF.

The chain links TRBV20-1 to TRBJ2-4; perhaps TRBD1 as D (6 bases). The DNA end lines up better with TRBJ2-7; the J call may be wrong. In germline, CDR1 is DFQATT, CDR2 SNEGSKA (reference sequence). This CDR3 contains 15 residues. The CDR3 DNA sequence: TGCAGTGCCCCTGCCACAGGGCGTTCTTTGAACGAGCAGTACTTC. Protein product: CSAPATGRSLNEQYF.

The CDR3 region has the DNA TGTGCCAGCAGCTTCGGACTAGCGGGAGGGCTAACCTACGAGCAGTACTTC. Its protein is CASSFGLAGGLTYEQYF. The chain couples TRBV7-2 to TRBJ2-7; 15 bases line up with TRBD2. J lost 2 bases, V lost 3 bases, and 5 bases had no gene match. CDR1 and CDR2 from the germline V gene are SGHTA and FQGNSA. This CDR3 spans 17 amino acids.

In this sample, this clonotype turned up a few times. One base away lies a much larger clone, so this may be a sequencing read error. V usage is TRBV29-1 and J usage is TRBJ2-1; the match to TRBD2 covers 7 bases. The CDR3 extends over 18 amino acids. From germline, CDR1 is SQVTM and CDR2 ANQGSEA. Trimming removed 1 base from V and 5 bases from J; junction bases left unmatched: 17. DNA for the CDR3: TGCAGCGTTGAAGGGGGACTTACTAGCGTATTTCCGAACAATGAGCAGTTCTTC. This translates into CSVEGGLTSVFPNNEQFF.

This clonotype was counted once. The chain employs TRBV7-2 and TRBJ2-3; 9 bases match TRBD1. J was trimmed by 5 bases and V by 5 bases; bases with no gene match: 11. The CDR3 is 16 residues long. Germline V CDR1 and CDR2: SGHTA, FQGNSA. The CDR3 region is CASSLPGTGFRDTQYF. Written as DNA, the CDR3 is TGTGCCAGCAGCCTCCCGGGGACAGGGTTCCGAGATACGCAGTATTTT.

This clonotype has a handful of counts. The rearrangement links TRBV19 to TRBJ2-5, with D possibly matching TRBD2 (5 bases). The DNA end lines up better with TRBJ2-7; the J call may be wrong. Looked up from germline, CDR1 is LNHDA and CDR2 is SQIVND (reference sequence). The CDR3 is made up of 16 amino acids. The CDR3 DNA sequence: TGTGCCAGTAGTGCCAACCCCGGACTGGCGCCCCACGAGCAGTACTTC. Translated: CASSANPGLAPHEQYF.

This clonotype was picked up a small number of times. The chain recombines TRBV5-1 with TRBJ2-3; no definite D call. The CDR3 contains 13 residues. CDR1 and CDR2 (germline): SGHRS, YFSETQ. V gave up 2 bases and J gave up 5 bases, with 9 bases separating them. CDR3 DNA sequence: TGCGCCAGCAGCTTCCGACAAGGAGATACGCAGTATTTT. It yields the protein CASSFRQGDTQYF.